This T cell receptor (beta chain) stems from a study of CD8 T cells in ankylosing spondylitis. Regarding the study as a whole: Previous work reported some of these motif variants in the synovial fluid and blood of reactive arthritis. A TCR beta motif of seven or eight highly homologous variants appeared characteristic of ankylosing spondylitis blood. It was reported that disease-linked clones were significantly enriched in matched ankylosing spondylitis synovial fluid.

Generation of TCR beta libraries employed quantitative 5'-RACE incorporating molecular barcodes. TCRdb processed the 5' RACE reads anew with MiXCR; each CDR3 protein has one entry. This sample has 250,000 to 350,000 distinct CDR3 sequences; around 20% occur once, and the top ten carry under 4%. This clonotype was counted between two and nine times. Its target is not known. This CDR3 contains 15 residues. The sequence came from a female donor with ankylosing spondylitis or in good health (not recorded which). The chain carries TRBV21-1 and TRBJ2-1; the D call of TRBD2 is as the table states it, not checked on the DNA. TRBV21-1 is a pseudogene locus. The sequenced sample consisted of blood, either unsorted or a sorted T cell fraction (not recorded which). The DNA of the CDR3 is TGTGCCAGCAGCGACGTGGCGGGGGGCTACAATGAGCAGTTCTTC. Protein: CASSDVAGGYNEQFF.